This T cell receptor (beta chain) was identified during a study of blood T cell repertoires in COVID-19. About the study: The United States, Italy and Spain supplied acute and convalescent COVID-19 samples.

Participant age was about 18 to 100 years, and participants resided in fewer than 30 US areas. Participants' own reports of clinical history determined their cohort assignment. In germline, CDR1 is SGHNT, CDR2 YENEEA. CDR3 size: 13 residues. Trimming removed 0 bases from V and 5 bases from J, with 5 bases in between. Produced via immunoSEQ multiplex PCR; TCRdb's table is partial and in-frame only. The repertoire holds around 180,000 clones, 76% seen once, with around 16% in the top ten. Sequencing was performed on PBMCs or T cells enriched from blood (not recorded which). This clonotype originated in a woman aged 50 to 60 with acute COVID-19. The chain combines TRBV11-3 with TRBJ2-1; D uncertain. CDR3 loop: CASSLDYDNEQFF. CDR3 DNA: TGTGCCAGCAGCTTAGACTACGACAATGAGCAGTTCTTC.